The rows below give T cell receptor beta chains drawn from one sample of a study of T cell responses to AZD1222 COVID-19 vaccine. Profiling relied on immunoSEQ multiplex PCR, and the TCRdb table lists in-frame clones only, not all of them. Here the sample spans around 140,000 clones, more than 90% being singletons. This sample comprised peripheral blood, obtained on day 0 of AZD1222 vaccination. The receptors were gathered from an adult in good health. The CDR3 runs from the conserved cysteine through the conserved F or W.

cdr3_aa,v_call,j_call
CASSEETGVEQYF,TRBV2,TRBJ2-7
CASRSENTEAFF,TRBV28,TRBJ1-1
CASSYGSHQIYGYTF,TRBV6-6,TRBJ1-2
CASSLRGGCQYF,TRBV28,TRBJ2-7
CASSLGIGNEQFF,TRBV5-1,TRBJ2-1
CASSESEGKLFF,TRBV28,TRBJ1-4
CASSLGGVNTGELFF,TRBV28,TRBJ2-2
CASSLDPSSALPNEQYF,TRBV9,TRBJ2-7
CASSQTSLQTEAFF,TRBV14,TRBJ1-1
CASSEVGSQETQYF,TRBV25-1,TRBJ2-5
CASSTVNDNQPQHF,TRBV19,TRBJ1-5
CASSTRPLGNEQYF,TRBV7-3,TRBJ2-7
CASSPLAGMNEQFF,TRBV11-1,TRBJ2-1
CASSEGANTGELFF,TRBV5-4,TRBJ2-2